The clone carrying this T cell receptor beta chain turned up a few times. Its specificity is not known. This sample stems from a study of early T cells in non-severe SARS-CoV-2 infection. Study at large: Unsorted whole blood bulk RNA was sequenced, with unpaired chains. Findings and limits, study-wide: Missing private and CD4 specificities, VDJdb matching favored anti-spike CD8 responses.

Separate cDNA molecules each had unique molecular identifiers attached to them. TCRdb re-called the 5' RACE reads with MiXCR, one entry per CDR3 protein. The profile shows roughly 86,000 distinct CDR3 sequences, roughly 6% of them singletons. Germline V gene data show CDR1 as SGHVS and CDR2 as FQNEAQ. This CDR3 comprises 17 residues. The junction had 6 bases not matched to a gene; V was cut back by 5 bases and J by 0 bases. Sequencing input: whole blood. The sequence was obtained from an adult who was a healthcare worker with PCR-confirmed SARS-CoV-2 infection or an uninfected control (not recorded which). The chain carries TRBV7-8 and TRBJ2-6; 8 bases align to TRBD1. As DNA, the CDR3 is TGTGCCAGCAGCACAGGGACAGGATACTCTGGGGCCAACGTCCTGACTTTC. It specifies CASSTGTGYSGANVLTF.